This T cell receptor beta chain comes out of a study of shared clonotypes between healthy human individuals. Overall study results and limits: The study drew on few donors, limiting represented genetic and exposure-history diversity. Across several donors, naive CD4 shared around 5.3%, naive CD8 under 4%, memory CD4 more than 2%, memory CD8 under 0.5%.

Sequencing was performed with immunoSEQ multiplex PCR; in TCRdb, only in-frame clones are kept and a portion is missing. The table has about 510,000 clones, about 96% seen once. As regards this clone: Its antigen is as yet unknown.

V lost 5 bases and J lost 0, with 11 bases in between. The germline V gene encodes CDR1 SEHNR and CDR2 FQNEAQ (reference sequence). This CDR3 contains 15 residues. The sample consisted of naive CD4+ T cells sorted from blood. The subset: CD45RA+ positively selected. V and J are TRBV7-9 and TRBJ2-4; D not resolved. The receptor's source is a woman aged 30 to 39 in good health. The CDR3 sequence: CASSHTVLAKNIQYF. CDR3 nucleotide sequence: TGTGCCAGCAGCCATACAGTGCTAGCCAAAAACATTCAGTACTTC.